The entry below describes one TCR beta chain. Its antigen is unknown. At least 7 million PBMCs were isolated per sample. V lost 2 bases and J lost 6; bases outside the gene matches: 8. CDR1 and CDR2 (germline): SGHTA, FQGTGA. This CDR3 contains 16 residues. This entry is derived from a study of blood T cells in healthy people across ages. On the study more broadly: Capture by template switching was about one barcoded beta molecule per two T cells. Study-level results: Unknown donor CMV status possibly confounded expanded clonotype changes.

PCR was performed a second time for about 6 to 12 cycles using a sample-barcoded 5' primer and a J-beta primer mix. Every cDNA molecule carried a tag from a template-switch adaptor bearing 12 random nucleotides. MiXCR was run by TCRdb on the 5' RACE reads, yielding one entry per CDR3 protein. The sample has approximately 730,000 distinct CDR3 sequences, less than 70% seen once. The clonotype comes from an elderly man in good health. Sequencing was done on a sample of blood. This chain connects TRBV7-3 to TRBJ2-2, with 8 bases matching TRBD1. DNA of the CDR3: TGTGCCAGCAGCTTATGGGGGCAGGGGGCCGCCGGGGAGCTGTTTTTT. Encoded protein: CASSLWGQGAAGELFF.